Detailed here is one T cell receptor beta chain. This specimen belongs to a study of identical twins. From the 5' RACE reads, TCRdb called clonotypes with MiXCR, one entry per CDR3 protein. Here the sample spans 200,000 to 300,000 distinct CDR3 sequences, roughly 13% being singletons. This CDR3 contains 14 residues. Trimming cost V 6 bases and J 0 bases; bases outside gene matches: 5. Germline V lookup: CDR1 SQVTM, CDR2 ANQGSEA. This sample also belongs to another study, concerning yellow fever vaccine responses in identical twins.

This chain joins TRBV29-1 and TRBJ2-7; 10 nucleotides agree with TRBD2. This sequence was found in a woman younger than 35 in good health. The sample was memory (CD45RO+) T cells sorted from blood. The CDR3 region is CSVVAGGSSYEQYF. The CDR3 DNA is TGCAGCGTGGTAGCGGGGGGTTCCTCCTACGAGCAGTACTTC.